These 4 T cell receptor beta chains were all obtained from the same sample, sequenced in a study of cytomegalovirus exposure and HLA in healthy donors. With 60 Vbeta and 13 Jbeta primers, the PCR was carried out. Using immunoSEQ multiplex PCR, the repertoire was profiled, and TCRdb retains in-frame clones only, with some absent. The repertoire consists of some 200,000 clones, with less than 80% occurring once and the leading ten covering approximately 0.22%. Sample: PBMCs. Receptor source: a girl aged 2 to 10 in good health and CMV-seronegative.

The chain uses TRBV6-1 and TRBJ2-3; 9 nucleotides match TRBD1. The germline V gene has CDR1 MNHNS and CDR2 SASEGT. This CDR3 contains 17 residues. Trimming at V came to 4 bases and at J to 2 bases, leaving 10 bases not matched to a gene. The CDR3 DNA follows: TGTGCCAGCAGTGTAACAGGGGGCGCAGGGGCCACAGATACGCAGTATTTT. Its translation: CASSVTGGAGATDTQYF.

The chain combines TRBV9 with TRBJ1-2; 9 positions match TRBD1. J was trimmed by 7 bases and V by 3 bases; bases with no gene match: 4. Germline assignment: CDR1 SGDLS and CDR2 YYNGEE. The CDR3 contains 13 residues. CDR3 nucleotide sequence: TGTGCCAGCAGCGAACAGGGGGCGTTTGGCTACACCTTC. Translation gives CASSEQGAFGYTF.

V and J are TRBV27 and TRBJ2-1; 10 nucleotides line up with TRBD2. The CDR3 is 18 amino acids. Germline V gene lookup returns CDR1 MNHEY and CDR2 SMNVEV (reference sequence). V shed 2 bases, J shed 4 bases, and the junction held 11 bases outside the gene matches. The CDR3 protein is CASSLTSPSGSGYNEQFF. The DNA for the CDR3 is TGTGCCAGCAGTTTAACCTCCCCTAGCGGGAGTGGGTACAATGAGCAGTTCTTC.

The chain couples TRBV7-9 to TRBJ2-1; 10 bases map to TRBD2. In germline, CDR1 is SEHNR, CDR2 FQNEAQ (reference sequence). The CDR3 extends over 17 amino acids. V was clipped by 4 bases and J by 5 bases; unmatched bases: 11. The CDR3 coding sequence is TGTGCCAGCAGCTCAACAGCGGGAGGGGTATACGACAATGAGCAGTTCTTC. Its translation: CASSSTAGGVYDNEQFF.